This is a list of T cell receptor beta chains from one sample in a study of T cells in Graves' hyperthyroidism and ophthalmopathy. TCRdb processed the multiplex PCR reads anew with MiXCR; each CDR3 protein has one entry. The sample includes just under 750,000 distinct CDR3 sequences, around 40% of them seen just once. Sequencing was carried out using blood. The source of these receptors is a woman aged 40 to 55 with Graves' hyperthyroidism. CDR3s include the opening cysteine and the closing phenylalanine or tryptophan. A D gene is named only where the DNA matches it firmly. A row's size may be missing; if present it is once, few, many or a size class.

size: many
D: .
J: TRBJ2-5
V: TRBV20-1
CDR3: CSARPQGISETQYF
DNA: TGCAGTGCACGTCCACAGGGAATATCAGAGACCCAGTACTTC

size: .
D: TRBD1
J: TRBJ1-5
V: TRBV19
CDR3: CARRGKGQHLFSSNRPQHF
DNA: TGTGCCAGGAGAGGGAAGGGACAGCACCTTTTCAGTAGCAATCGGCCCCAGCATTTT

size: .
D: TRBD1
J: TRBJ2-7
V: TRBV7-8
CDR3: CASSRQGGEGQYF
DNA: TGCGCCAGCAGCCGACAGGGGGGCGAGGGGCAGTACTTC

size: few
D: .
J: TRBJ1-5
V: TRBV19
CDR3: CASSLRDSRGGQPQHF
DNA: TGTGCCAGTAGCCTTCGGGACTCCCGGGGTGGTCAGCCCCAGCATTTT

size: many
D: TRBD2
J: TRBJ2-2
V: TRBV10-3
CDR3: CAISYGASGAGELFF
DNA: TGTGCCATCAGCTACGGGGCTAGCGGGGCCGGGGAGCTGTTTTTT

size: many
D: TRBD1
J: TRBJ1-1
V: TRBV20-1
CDR3: CSASRQGAEAFF
DNA: TGCAGTGCTAGCCGACAGGGGGCTGAAGCTTTCTTT

size: few
D: .
J: TRBJ1-1
V: TRBV28
CDR3: CASSLRPLMVAEAFF
DNA: TGTGCCAGCAGTTTAAGGCCTTTAATGGTCGCTGAAGCTTTCTTT

size: few
D: .
J: TRBJ2-7
V: TRBV19
CDR3: CASSIGSGRSYEQYF
DNA: TGTGCCAGTAGTATCGGGAGCGGCCGCTCCTACGAGCAGTACTTC

size: few
D: TRBD1
J: TRBJ1-5
V: TRBV24-1
CDR3: CATSDPRQGRQPQHF
DNA: TGTGCCACCAGTGATCCAAGACAGGGCCGACAGCCCCAGCATTTT

size: many
D: .
J: TRBJ1-5
V: TRBV20-1
CDR3: CSARGVGLQPQHF
DNA: TGCAGTGCTAGGGGGGTTGGGCTTCAGCCCCAGCATTTT

size: many
D: .
J: TRBJ1-1
V: TRBV2
CDR3: CASSGMLNTEAFF
DNA: TGTGCCAGCAGTGGTATGCTCAACACTGAAGCTTTCTTT

size: .
D: .
J: TRBJ1-6
V: TRBV11-2
CDR3: CASSFRDTLYNSPLHF
DNA: TGTGCCAGCAGCTTCCGGGACACCTTATATAATTCACCCCTCCACTTT

size: .
D: TRBD2
J: TRBJ2-7
V: TRBV2
CDR3: CAGTSGGAARQYF
DNA: TGTGCCGGGACTAGCGGGGGGGCCGCTAGGCAGTACTTC

size: many
D: .
J: TRBJ2-5
V: TRBV9
CDR3: CASSVDGKQETQYF
DNA: TGTGCCAGCAGCGTAGATGGGAAGCAAGAGACCCAGTACTTC

size: few
D: TRBD1
J: TRBJ1-5
V: TRBV4-1
CDR3: CASSQGQGRNQPQHF
DNA: TGCGCCAGCAGCCAGGGACAGGGACGCAATCAGCCCCAGCATTTT

size: few
D: .
J: TRBJ2-5
V: TRBV20-1
CDR3: CSARADGGKTQYF
DNA: TGCAGTGCAAGAGCTGACGGAGGCAAGACCCAGTACTTC

size: .
D: .
J: TRBJ2-6
V: TRBV7-3
CDR3: CASSSGEAANVLTF
DNA: TGTGCCAGCAGCTCTGGAGAAGCGGCCAACGTCCTGACTTTC

size: many
D: TRBD1
J: TRBJ1-4
V: TRBV15
CDR3: CATSISDRVEKLFF
DNA: TGTGCCACCAGCATCTCCGACAGGGTCGAAAAACTGTTTTTT

size: .
D: .
J: TRBJ1-1
V: TRBV7-9
CDR3: CASSLTGQMNTEAFF
DNA: TGTGCCAGCAGCCTTACAGGGCAGATGAACACTGAAGCTTTCTTT

size: .
D: TRBD1
J: TRBJ1-4
V: TRBV13
CDR3: CASSLRQGDKKLFF
DNA: TGTGCCAGCAGCTTACGTCAGGGGGACAAAAAACTGTTTTTT

size: .
D: .
J: TRBJ2-2
V: TRBV6-6
CDR3: CASSYSGSTGELFF
DNA: TGTGCCAGCAGTTACTCGGGCTCCACCGGGGAGCTGTTTTTT

size: .
D: .
J: TRBJ1-4
V: TRBV6-5
CDR3: CASSLVGAGTNEKLFF
DNA: TGTGCCAGCAGTTTAGTCGGGGCAGGGACTAATGAAAAACTGTTTTTT

size: few
D: TRBD2
J: TRBJ2-5
V: TRBV7-7
CDR3: CASSLEWTSGGAGETQYF
DNA: TGTGCTAGCAGCCTAGAATGGACTAGCGGGGGGGCTGGGGAGACCCAGTACTTC

size: .
D: .
J: TRBJ1-5
V: TRBV7-2
CDR3: CASTLDLTRPQHF
DNA: TGTGCCAGCACCTTAGATCTTACGCGGCCCCAGCATTTT

size: .
D: .
J: TRBJ1-2
V: TRBV7-9
CDR3: CASILGDPIFNYGYTF
DNA: TGTGCCAGCATCCTAGGGGACCCGATCTTTAACTATGGCTACACCTTC

size: many
D: .
J: TRBJ1-2
V: TRBV20-1
CDR3: CSARRSGYTF
DNA: TGCAGTGCCCGACGTTCCGGCTACACCTTC

size: many
D: TRBD2
J: TRBJ2-5
V: TRBV19
CDR3: CASSPSGRTGETQYF
DNA: TGTGCCAGTAGTCCTAGCGGGAGAACAGGAGAGACCCAGTACTTC

size: .
D: TRBD1
J: TRBJ1-2
V: TRBV10-3
CDR3: CAINPGGMTRYTF
DNA: TGTGCCATCAACCCAGGGGGCATGACGCGCTACACCTTC

size: few
D: .
J: TRBJ1-1
V: TRBV2
CDR3: CASSEEGIRNTEAFF
DNA: TGTGCCAGCAGTGAGGAAGGAATTCGAAACACTGAAGCTTTCTTT

size: .
D: .
J: TRBJ1-5
V: TRBV10-3
CDR3: CAISLRMTGNQPQHF
DNA: TGTGCCATCAGTCTCCGGATGACAGGAAATCAGCCCCAGCATTTT

size: many
D: .
J: TRBJ1-5
V: TRBV19
CDR3: CASSDETDLSNQPQHF
DNA: TGTGCCAGTAGTGATGAGACAGACCTAAGCAATCAGCCCCAGCATTTT

size: once
D: .
J: TRBJ2-7
V: TRBV7-2
CDR3: CASSLGSGAEEQYF
DNA: TGTGCCAGCAGCTTAGGGTCGGGGGCAGAAGAGCAGTACTTC

size: .
D: .
J: TRBJ1-4
V: TRBV7-2
CDR3: CASSLRGEGRKLFF
DNA: TGTGCCAGCAGCCTCCGCGGCGAAGGGCGAAAACTGTTTTTT

size: many
D: .
J: TRBJ2-6
V: TRBV10-3
CDR3: CASREGGAGRANVLTF
DNA: TGTGCCAGCAGGGAGGGGGGCGCGGGTCGGGCCAACGTCCTGACTTTC

size: .
D: TRBD1
J: TRBJ2-2
V: TRBV5-1
CDR3: CASSQFGTGNTGELFF
DNA: TGCGCCAGCAGCCAGTTCGGGACAGGGAACACCGGGGAGCTGTTTTTT